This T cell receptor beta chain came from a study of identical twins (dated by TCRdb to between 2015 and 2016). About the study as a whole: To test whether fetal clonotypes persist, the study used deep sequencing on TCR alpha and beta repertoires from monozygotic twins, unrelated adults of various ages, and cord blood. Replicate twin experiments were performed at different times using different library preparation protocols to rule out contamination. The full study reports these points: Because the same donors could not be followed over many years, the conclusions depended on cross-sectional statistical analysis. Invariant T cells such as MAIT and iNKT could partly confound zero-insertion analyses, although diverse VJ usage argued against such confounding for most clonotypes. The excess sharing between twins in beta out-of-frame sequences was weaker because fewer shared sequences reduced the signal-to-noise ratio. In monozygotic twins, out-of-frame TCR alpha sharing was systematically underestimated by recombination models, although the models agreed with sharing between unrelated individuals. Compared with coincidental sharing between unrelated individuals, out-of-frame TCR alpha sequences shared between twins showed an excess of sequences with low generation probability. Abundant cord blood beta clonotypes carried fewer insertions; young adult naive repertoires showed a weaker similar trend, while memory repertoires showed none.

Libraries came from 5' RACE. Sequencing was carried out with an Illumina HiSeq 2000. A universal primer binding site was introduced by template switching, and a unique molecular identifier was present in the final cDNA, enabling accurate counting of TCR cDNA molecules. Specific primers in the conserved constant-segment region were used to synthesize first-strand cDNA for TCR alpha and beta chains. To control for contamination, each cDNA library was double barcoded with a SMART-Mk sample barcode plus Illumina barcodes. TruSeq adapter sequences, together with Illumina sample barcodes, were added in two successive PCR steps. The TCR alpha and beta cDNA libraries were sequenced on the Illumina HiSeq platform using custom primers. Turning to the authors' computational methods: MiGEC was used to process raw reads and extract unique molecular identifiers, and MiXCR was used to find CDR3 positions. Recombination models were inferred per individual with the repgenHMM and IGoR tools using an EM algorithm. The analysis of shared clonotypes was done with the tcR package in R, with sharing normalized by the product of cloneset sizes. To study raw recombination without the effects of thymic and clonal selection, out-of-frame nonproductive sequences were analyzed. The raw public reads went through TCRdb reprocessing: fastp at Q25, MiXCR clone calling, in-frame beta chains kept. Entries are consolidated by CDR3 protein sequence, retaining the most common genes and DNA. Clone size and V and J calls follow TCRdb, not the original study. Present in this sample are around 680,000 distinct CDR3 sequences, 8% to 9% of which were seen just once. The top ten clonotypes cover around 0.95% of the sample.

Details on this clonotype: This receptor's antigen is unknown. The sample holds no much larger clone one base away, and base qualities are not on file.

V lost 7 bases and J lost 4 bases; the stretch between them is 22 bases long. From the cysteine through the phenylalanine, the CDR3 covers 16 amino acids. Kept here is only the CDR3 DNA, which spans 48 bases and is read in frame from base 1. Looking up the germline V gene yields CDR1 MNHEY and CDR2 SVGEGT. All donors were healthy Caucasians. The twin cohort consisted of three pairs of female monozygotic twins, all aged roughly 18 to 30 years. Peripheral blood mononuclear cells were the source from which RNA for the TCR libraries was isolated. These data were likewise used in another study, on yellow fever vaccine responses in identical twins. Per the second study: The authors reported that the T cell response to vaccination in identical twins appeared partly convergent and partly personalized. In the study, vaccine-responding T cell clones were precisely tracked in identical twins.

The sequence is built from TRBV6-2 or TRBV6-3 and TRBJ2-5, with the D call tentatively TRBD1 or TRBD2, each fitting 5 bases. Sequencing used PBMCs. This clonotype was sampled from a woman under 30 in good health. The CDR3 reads CASTLAGTTAAETQYF. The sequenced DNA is TGTGCCAGCACCCTCGCCGGGACCACTGCCGCAGAGACCCAGTACTTC.